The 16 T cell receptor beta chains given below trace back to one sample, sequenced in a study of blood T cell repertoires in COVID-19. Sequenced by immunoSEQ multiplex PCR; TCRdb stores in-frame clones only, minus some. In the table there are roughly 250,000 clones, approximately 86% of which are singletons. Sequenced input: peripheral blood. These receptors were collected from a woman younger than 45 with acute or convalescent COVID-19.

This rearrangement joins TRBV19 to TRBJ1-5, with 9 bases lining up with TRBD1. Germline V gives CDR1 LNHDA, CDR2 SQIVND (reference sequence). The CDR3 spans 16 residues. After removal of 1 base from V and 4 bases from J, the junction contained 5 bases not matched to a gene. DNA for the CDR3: TGTGCCAGTAGTATAGGCATGGGACAGGGTAATCAGCCCCAGCATTTT. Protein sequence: CASSIGMGQGNQPQHF.

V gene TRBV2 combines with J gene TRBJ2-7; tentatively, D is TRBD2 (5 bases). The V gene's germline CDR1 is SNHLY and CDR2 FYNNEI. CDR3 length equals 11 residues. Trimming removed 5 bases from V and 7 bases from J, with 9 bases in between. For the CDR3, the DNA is TGTGCCAGCAGTCAGCCGGGGGAGCAGTACTTC. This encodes CASSQPGEQYF.

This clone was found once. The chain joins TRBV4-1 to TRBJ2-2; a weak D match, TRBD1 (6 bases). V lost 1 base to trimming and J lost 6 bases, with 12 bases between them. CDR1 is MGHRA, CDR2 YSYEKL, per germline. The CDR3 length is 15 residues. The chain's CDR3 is CASSQVRNRAGELFF. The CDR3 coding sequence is TGCGCCAGCAGCCAAGTTAGGAACAGGGCCGGGGAGCTGTTTTTT.

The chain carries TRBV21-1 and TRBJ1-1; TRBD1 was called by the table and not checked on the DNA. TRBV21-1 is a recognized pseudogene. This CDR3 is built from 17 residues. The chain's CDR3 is CASSVRDRVPLNTEAFF. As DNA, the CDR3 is TGTGCCAGCAGCGTCCGGGACAGGGTGCCTTTGAACACTGAAGCTTTCTTT.

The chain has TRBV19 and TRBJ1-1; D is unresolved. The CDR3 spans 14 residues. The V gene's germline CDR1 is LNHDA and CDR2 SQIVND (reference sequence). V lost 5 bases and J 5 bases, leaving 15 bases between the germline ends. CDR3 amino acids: CASSFSRMRTEAFF. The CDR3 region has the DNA TGTGCCAGTAGTTTCTCGAGAATGAGAACTGAAGCTTTCTTT.

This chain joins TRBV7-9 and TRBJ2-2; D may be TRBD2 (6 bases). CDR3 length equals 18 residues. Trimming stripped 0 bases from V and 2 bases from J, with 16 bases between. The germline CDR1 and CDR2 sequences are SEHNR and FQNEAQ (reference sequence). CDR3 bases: TGTGCCAGCAGCTTAGCGGACTTGACTAGTTACAACACCGGGGAGCTGTTTTTT. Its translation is CASSLADLTSYNTGELFF. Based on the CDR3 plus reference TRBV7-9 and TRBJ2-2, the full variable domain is DTGVSQNPRHKITKRGQNVTFRCDPISEHNRLYWYRQTLGQGPEFLTYFQNEAQLEKSRLLSDRFSAERPKGSFSTLEIQRTEQGDSAMYLCASSLADLTSYNTGELFFGEGSRLTVL.

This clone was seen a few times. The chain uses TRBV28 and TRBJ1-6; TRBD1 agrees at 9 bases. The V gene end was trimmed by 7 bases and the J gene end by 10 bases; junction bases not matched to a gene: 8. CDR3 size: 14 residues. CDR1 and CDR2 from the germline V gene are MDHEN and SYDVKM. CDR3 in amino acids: CASTPGQGYSPLHF. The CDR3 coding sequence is TGTGCCAGCACTCCGGGACAGGGATACTCACCCCTCCACTTT.

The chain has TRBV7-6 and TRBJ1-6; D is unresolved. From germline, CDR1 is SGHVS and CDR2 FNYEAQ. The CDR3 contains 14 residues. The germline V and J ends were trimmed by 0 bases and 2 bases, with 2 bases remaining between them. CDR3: CASSLATYNSPLHF. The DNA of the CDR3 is TGTGCCAGCAGCTTAGCTACCTATAATTCACCCCTCCACTTT.

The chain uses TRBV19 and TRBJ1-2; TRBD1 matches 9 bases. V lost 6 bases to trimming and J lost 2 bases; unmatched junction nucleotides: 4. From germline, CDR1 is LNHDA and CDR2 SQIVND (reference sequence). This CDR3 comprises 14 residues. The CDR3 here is CASRDRGGNYGYTF. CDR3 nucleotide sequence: TGTGCCAGTAGAGACAGGGGGGGAAACTATGGCTACACCTTC.

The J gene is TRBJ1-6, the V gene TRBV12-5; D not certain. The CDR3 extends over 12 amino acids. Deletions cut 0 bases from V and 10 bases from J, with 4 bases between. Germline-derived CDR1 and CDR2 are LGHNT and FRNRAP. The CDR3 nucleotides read TGTGCTAGTGGTTTGGTTAGATCACCCCTCCACTTT. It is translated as CASGLVRSPLHF.

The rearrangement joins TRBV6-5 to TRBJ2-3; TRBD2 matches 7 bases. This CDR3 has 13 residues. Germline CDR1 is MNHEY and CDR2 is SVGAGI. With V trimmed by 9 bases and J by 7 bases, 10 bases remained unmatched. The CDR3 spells CASTISGGNTQYF. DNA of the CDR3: TGTGCCAGTACTATCTCGGGGGGAAATACGCAGTATTTT.

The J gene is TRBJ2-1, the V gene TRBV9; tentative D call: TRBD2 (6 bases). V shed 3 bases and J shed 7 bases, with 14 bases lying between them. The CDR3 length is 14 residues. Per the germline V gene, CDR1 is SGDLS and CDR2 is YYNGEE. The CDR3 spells CASSALVGGNEQFF. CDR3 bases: TGTGCCAGCAGCGCCCTGGTCGGGGGTAATGAGCAGTTCTTC.

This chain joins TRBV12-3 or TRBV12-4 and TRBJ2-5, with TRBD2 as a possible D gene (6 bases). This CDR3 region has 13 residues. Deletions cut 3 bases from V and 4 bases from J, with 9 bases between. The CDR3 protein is CASSFRRGETQYF. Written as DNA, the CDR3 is TGTGCCAGCAGTTTCCGGAGGGGAGAGACCCAGTACTTC.

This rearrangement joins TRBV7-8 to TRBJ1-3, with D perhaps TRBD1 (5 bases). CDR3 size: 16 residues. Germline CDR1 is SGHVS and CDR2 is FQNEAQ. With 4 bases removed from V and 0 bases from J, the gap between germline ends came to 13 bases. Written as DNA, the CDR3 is TGTGCCAGCAGCTGGACAAGGGAACTCTCTGGAAACACCATATATTTT. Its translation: CASSWTRELSGNTIYF.

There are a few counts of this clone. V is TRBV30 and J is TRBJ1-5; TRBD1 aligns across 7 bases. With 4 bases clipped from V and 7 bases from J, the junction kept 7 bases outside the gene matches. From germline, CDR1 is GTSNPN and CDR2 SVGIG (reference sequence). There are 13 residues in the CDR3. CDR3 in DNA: TGTGCCTGGAAACAGGGGAGAGGCCAGCCCCAGCATTTT. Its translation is CAWKQGRGQPQHF.

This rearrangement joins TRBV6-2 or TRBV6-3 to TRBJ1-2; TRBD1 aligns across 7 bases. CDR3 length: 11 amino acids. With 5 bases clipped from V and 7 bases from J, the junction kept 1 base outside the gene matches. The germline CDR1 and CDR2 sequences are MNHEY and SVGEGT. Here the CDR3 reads CASSQGVGYTF. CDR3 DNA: TGTGCCAGCAGTCAGGGGGTTGGCTACACCTTC.